This T cell receptor (beta chain) was identified during a study of shared clonotypes between healthy human individuals. Study details: Each donor's CD8 memory used one plate, CD8 naive two, each CD4 subset three. Study-wide results and limits: Approximately 5% of naive CD4 clonotypes were shared across a few donors.

The CDR3 totals 14 residues. V shed 6 bases and J shed 3 bases, with 12 bases lying between them. CDR1 is SGHTA and CDR2 is FQGNSA in the germline V gene. The investigators split CD4+ cells into a CD45RA+ naive subset and a CD45RA-negative memory subset. Some clones are missing from TCRdb's copy, which holds only in-frame ones; the method was immunoSEQ multiplex PCR. The sample consists of about 980,000 clones, about three quarters of them appearing once. Of note for this clone: Its antigen is unknown.

The TCR was taken from a man aged 18 to 35 in good health. V usage is TRBV7-2 and J usage is TRBJ1-5, with a possible D match to TRBD1 (5 bases). The sequencing sample was made of memory CD4+ T cells sorted from blood. The sample's subset: CD45RA-negative fraction. The CDR3 DNA follows: TGTGCCAGCAGTCCCGACAGCTACAATCAGCCCCAGCATTTT. Its translation: CASSPDSYNQPQHF.